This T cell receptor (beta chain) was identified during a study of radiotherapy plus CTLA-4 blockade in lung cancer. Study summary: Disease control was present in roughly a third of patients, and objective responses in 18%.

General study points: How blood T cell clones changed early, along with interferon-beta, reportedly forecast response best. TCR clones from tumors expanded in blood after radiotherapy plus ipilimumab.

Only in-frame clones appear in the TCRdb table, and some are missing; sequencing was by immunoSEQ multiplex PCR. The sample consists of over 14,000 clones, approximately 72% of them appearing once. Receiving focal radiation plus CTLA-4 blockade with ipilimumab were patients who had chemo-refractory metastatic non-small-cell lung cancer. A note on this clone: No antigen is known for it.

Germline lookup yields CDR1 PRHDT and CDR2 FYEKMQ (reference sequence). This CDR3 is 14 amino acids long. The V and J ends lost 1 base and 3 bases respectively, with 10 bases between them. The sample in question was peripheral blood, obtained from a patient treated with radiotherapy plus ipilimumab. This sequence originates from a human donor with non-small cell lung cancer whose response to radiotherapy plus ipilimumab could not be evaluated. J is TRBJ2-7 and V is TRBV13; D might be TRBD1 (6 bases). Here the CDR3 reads CASSLAGTNYEQYF. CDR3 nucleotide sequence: TGTGCCAGCAGCTTAGCCGGGACAAACTACGAGCAGTACTTC.